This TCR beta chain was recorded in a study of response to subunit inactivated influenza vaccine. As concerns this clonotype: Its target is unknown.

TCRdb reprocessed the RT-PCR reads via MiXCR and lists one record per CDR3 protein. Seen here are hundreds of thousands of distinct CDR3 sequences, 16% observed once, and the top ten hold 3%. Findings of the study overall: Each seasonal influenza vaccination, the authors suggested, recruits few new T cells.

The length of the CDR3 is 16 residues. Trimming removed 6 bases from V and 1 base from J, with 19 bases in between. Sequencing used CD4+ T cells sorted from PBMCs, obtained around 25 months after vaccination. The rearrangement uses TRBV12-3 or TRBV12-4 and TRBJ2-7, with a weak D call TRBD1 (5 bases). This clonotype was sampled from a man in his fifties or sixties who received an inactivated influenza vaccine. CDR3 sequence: CASSRQGSIMSYEQYF. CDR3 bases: TGTGCCAGCAGCCGTCAGGGTTCGATAATGTCCTACGAGCAGTACTTC.